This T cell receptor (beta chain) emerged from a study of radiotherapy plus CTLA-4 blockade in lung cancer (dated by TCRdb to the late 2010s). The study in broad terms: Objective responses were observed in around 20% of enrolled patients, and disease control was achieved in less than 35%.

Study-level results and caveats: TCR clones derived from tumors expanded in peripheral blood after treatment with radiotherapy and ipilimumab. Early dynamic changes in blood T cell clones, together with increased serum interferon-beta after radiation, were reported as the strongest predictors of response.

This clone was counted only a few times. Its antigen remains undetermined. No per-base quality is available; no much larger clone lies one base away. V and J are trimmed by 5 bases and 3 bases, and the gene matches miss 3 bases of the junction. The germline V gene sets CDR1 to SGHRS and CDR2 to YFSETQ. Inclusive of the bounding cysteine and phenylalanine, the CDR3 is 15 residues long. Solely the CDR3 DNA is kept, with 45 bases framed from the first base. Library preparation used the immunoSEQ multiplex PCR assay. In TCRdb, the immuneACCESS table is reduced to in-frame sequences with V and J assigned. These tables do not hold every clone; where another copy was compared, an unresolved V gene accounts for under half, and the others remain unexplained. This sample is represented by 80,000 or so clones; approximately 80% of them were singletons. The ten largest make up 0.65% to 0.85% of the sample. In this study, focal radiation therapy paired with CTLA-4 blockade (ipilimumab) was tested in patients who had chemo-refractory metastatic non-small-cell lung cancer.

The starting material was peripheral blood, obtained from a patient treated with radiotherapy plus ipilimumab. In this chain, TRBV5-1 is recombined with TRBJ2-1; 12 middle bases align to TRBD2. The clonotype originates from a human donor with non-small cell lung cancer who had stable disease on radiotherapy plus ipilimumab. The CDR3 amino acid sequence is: CASRPTSGSYNEQFF. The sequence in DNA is TGCGCCAGCAGGCCGACTAGCGGGAGCTACAATGAGCAGTTCTTC.